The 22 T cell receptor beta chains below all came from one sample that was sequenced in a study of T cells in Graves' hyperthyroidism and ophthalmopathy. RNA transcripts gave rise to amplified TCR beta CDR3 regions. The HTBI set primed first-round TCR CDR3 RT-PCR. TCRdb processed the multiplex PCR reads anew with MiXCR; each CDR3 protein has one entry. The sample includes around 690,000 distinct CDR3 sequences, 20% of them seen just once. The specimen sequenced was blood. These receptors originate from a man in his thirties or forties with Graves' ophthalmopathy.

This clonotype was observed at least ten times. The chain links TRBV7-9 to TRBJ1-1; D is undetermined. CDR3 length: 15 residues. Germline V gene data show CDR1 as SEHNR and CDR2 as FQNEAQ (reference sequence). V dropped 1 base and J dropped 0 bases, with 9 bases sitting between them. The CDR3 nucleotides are TGTGCCAGCAGCTTAGGGTCCAAACTGAACACTGAAGCTTTCTTT. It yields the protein CASSLGSKLNTEAFF.

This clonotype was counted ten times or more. The CDR3 region is CASSPASYNEQFF. In DNA form, the CDR3 reads TGTGCCAGCTCACCGGCCAGTTACAATGAGCAGTTCTTC. V usage is TRBV18 and J usage is TRBJ2-1; D uncertain. The CDR3 has 13 residues. CDR1 KGHSH and CDR2 LQKENI come from the germline V gene. With 3 bases removed from V and 4 bases from J, the gap between germline ends came to 7 bases.

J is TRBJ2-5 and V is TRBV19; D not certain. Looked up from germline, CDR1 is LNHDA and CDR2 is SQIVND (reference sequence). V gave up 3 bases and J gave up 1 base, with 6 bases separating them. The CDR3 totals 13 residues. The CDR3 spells CASSILLQETQYF. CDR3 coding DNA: TGTGCCAGTAGTATCCTACTCCAAGAGACCCAGTACTTC.

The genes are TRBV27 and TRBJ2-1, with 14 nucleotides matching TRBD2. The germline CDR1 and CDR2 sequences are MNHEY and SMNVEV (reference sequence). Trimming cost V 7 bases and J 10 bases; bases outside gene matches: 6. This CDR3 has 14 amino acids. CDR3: CASIGLAGGSEQFF. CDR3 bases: TGTGCCAGCATCGGACTAGCGGGAGGATCCGAGCAGTTCTTC.

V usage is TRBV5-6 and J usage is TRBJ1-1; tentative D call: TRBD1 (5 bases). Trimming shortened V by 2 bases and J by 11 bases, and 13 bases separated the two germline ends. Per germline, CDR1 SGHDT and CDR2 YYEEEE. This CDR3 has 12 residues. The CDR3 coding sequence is TGTGCCAGCAGCTTTATCGGGGCGGAGGCTTTCTTT. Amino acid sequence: CASSFIGAEAFF.

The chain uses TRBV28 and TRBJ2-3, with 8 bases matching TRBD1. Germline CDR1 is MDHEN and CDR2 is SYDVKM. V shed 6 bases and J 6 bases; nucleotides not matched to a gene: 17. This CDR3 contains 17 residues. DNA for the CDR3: TGTGCCAGCAGACCTTTATTAACAGGGGGGCCCGGGGATACGCAGTATTTT. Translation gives CASRPLLTGGPGDTQYF.

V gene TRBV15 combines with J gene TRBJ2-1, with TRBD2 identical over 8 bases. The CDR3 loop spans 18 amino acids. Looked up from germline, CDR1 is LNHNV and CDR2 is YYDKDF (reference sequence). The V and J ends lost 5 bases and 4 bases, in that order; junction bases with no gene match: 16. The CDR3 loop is CATSGGAGERFHYNEQFF. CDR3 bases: TGTGCCACCAGCGGGGGAGCGGGGGAAAGATTCCATTACAATGAGCAGTTCTTC.

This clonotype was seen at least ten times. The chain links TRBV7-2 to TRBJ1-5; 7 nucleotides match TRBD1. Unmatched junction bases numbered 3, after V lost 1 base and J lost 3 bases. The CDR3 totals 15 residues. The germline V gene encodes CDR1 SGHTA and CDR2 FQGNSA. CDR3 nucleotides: TGTGCCAGCAGCTTAGGGCAGGGGGACAATCAGCCCCAGCATTTT. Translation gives CASSLGQGDNQPQHF.

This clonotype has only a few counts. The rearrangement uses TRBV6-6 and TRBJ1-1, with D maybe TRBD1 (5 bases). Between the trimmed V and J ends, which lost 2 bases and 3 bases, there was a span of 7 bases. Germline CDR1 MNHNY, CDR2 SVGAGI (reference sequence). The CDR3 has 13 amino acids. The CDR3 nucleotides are TGTGCCAGCAGTTACGGGGGTCACACTGAAGCTTTCTTT. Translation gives CASSYGGHTEAFF.

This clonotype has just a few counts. The CDR3 loop reads CASSHTGRNEQFF. DNA of the CDR3: TGCGCCAGCAGCCATACGGGGAGGAATGAGCAGTTCTTC. J is TRBJ2-1 and V is TRBV4-1; D is perhaps TRBD2 (6 bases). V was pared by 3 bases and J by 7 bases, with 10 bases between. The germline V gene encodes CDR1 MGHRA and CDR2 YSYEKL. The CDR3 has 13 residues.

The CDR3 region has the DNA TGTGCCAGCAGTGGCCGGGGTTATAATTCACCCCTCCACTTT. Translated: CASSGRGYNSPLHF. The J gene is TRBJ1-6, the V gene TRBV6-2 or TRBV6-3; D is unclear. The germline V gene encodes CDR1 MNHEY and CDR2 SVGEGT. CDR3 size: 14 residues. V lost 5 bases, J lost 4 bases, and 9 bases lay in between.

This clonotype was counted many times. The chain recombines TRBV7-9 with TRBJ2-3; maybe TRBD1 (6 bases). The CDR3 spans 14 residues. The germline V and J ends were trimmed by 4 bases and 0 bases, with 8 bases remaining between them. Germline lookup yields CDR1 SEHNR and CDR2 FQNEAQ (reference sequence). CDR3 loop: CASSYRESTDTQYF. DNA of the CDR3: TGTGCCAGCAGCTACAGGGAGAGCACAGATACGCAGTATTTT. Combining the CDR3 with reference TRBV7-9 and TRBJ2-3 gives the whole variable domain DTGVSQNPRHKITKRGQNVTFRCDPISEHNRLYWYRQTLGQGPEFLTYFQNEAQLEKSRLLSDRFSAERPKGSFSTLEIQRTEQGDSAMYLCASSYRESTDTQYFGPGTRLTVL.

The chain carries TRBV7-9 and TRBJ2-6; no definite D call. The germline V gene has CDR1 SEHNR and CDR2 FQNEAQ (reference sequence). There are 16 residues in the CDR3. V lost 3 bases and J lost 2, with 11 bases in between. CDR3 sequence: CASSFLMSAGANVLTF. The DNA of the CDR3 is TGTGCCAGCAGCTTTTTAATGTCGGCTGGGGCCAACGTCCTGACTTTC.

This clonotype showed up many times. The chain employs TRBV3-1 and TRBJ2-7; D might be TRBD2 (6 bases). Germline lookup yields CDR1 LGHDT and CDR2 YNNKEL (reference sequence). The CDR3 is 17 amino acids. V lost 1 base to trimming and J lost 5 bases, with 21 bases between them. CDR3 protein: CASSQVLLGTVSHEQYF. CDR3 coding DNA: TGTGCCAGCAGCCAAGTCCTCCTTGGGACTGTAAGCCACGAGCAGTACTTC.

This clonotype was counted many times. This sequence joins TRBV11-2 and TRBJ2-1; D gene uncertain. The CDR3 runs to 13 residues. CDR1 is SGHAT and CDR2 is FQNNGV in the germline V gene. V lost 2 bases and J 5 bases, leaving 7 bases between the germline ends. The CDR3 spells CASSLSWDNEQFF. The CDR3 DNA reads TGTGCCAGCAGCTTAAGTTGGGACAATGAGCAGTTCTTC.

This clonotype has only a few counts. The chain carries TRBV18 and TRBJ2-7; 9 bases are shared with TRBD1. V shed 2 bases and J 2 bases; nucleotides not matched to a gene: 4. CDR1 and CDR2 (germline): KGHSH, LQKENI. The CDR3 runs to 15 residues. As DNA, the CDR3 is TGTGCCAGCTCACCAACGGACAGGGGTGCCTACGAGCAGTACTTC. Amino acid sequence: CASSPTDRGAYEQYF.

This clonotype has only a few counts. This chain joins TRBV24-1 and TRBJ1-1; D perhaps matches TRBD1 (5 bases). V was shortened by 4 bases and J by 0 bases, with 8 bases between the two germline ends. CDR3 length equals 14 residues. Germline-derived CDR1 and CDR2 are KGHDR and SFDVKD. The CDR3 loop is CATSDGTLNTEAFF. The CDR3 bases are TGTGCCACCAGTGACGGGACTTTGAACACTGAAGCTTTCTTT.

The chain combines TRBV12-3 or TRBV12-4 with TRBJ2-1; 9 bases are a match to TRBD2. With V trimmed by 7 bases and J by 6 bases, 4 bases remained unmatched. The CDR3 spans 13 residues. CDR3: CASKASGINEQFF. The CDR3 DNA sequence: TGTGCCAGCAAAGCTAGCGGGATCAATGAGCAGTTCTTC.

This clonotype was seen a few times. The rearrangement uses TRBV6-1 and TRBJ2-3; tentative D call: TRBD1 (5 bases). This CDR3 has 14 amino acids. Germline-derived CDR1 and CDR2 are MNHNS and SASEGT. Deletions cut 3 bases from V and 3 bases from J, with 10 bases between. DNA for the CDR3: TGTGCCAGCAGTGAGGGGCCTGGAACAGATACGCAGTATTTT. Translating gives CASSEGPGTDTQYF.

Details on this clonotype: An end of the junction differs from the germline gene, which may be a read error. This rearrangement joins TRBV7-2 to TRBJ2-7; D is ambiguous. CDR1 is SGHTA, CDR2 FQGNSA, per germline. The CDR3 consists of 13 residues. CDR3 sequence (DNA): TGTGCCAGCAGAATGGACGGCTCCTACGAGCAGTGCTTC. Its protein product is CASRMDGSYEQCF.

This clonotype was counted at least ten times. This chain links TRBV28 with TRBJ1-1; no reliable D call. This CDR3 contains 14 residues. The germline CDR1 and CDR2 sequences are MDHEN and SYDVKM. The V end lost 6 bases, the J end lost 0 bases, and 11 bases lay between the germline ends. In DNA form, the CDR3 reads TGTGCCAGCAGAAAAATACTGGTGAACACTGAAGCTTTCTTT. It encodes CASRKILVNTEAFF.

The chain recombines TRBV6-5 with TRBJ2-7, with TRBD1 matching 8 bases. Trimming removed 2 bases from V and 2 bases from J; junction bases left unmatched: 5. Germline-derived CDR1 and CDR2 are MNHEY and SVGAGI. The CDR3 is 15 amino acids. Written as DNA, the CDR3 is TGTGCCAGCAGTTACAACAGGGGGATTACCTACGAGCAGTACTTC. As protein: CASSYNRGITYEQYF.